These 19 T cell receptor beta chains originate from one sample sequenced in a study of T-cell reconstitution after alpha-beta-depleted transplantation in children. Preparing the TCRbeta library involved the use of unique molecular identifiers. TCRdb fed the PCR reads into MiXCR, producing one record per CDR3 protein. The repertoire holds about 1,000,000 distinct CDR3 sequences, with about 29% as singletons. The source material was PBMCs, mostly from graft donor cells, sampled 360 days after TCRalphabeta/CD19-depleted stem cell transplant. The receptors here all came from a boy in the first two years of life who had a stem cell transplant for SCID, so the T cells may come from the graft donor.

This clonotype was detected only a few times. The genes are TRBV12-3 or TRBV12-4 and TRBJ2-3; possibly TRBD1 or TRBD2 for D (7 bases each). The CDR3 has 15 residues. V shed 5 bases and J shed 6 bases, with 18 bases lying between them. The CDR3 DNA is TGTGCCAGCAGTCAGGGGGGGGCCCCATCCGATACGCAGTATTTT. The encoded protein is CASSQGGAPSDTQYF.

The genes are TRBV5-1 and TRBJ2-2, with 8 bases identical to TRBD2. The CDR3 length is 18 residues. J lost 3 bases, V lost 2 bases, and 12 bases had no gene match. Germline-derived CDR1 and CDR2 are SGHRS and YFSETQ. CDR3 coding DNA: TGCGCCAGCAGCTTCCCACCCGGCGGGGGGCTCGACACCGGGGAGCTGTTTTTT. Residues: CASSFPPGGGLDTGELFF. Filled out from reference TRBV5-1 and TRBJ2-2, the complete variable domain reads KAGVTQTPRYLIKTRGQQVTLSCSPISGHRSVSWYQQTPGQGLQFLFEYFSETQRNKGNFPGRFSGRQFSNSRSEMNVSTLELGDSALYLCASSFPPGGGLDTGELFFGEGSRLTVL.

This clonotype was picked up a small number of times. The genes are TRBV6-1 and TRBJ1-5; the D gene is possibly TRBD1 (5 bases). Germline CDR1 MNHNS, CDR2 SASEGT. V lost 3 bases and J lost 1, with 10 bases in between. The CDR3 covers 15 residues. The DNA of the CDR3 is TGTGCCAGCAGTGACAGGGCTAGGAGCAATCAGCCCCAGCATTTT. It translates to CASSDRARSNQPQHF.

This clonotype has just one count. This CDR3 is CASSDGSMSYEQYF. The CDR3 nucleotides are TGTGCCAGCAGTGATGGCAGTATGTCCTACGAGCAGTACTTC. V and J are TRBV2 and TRBJ2-7; D ambiguous. Trimming shortened V by 3 bases and J by 1 base, and 10 bases separated the two germline ends. CDR3 length: 14 residues. The germline gives CDR1 SNHLY, CDR2 FYNNEI.

V is TRBV13 and J is TRBJ2-1, with TRBD1 identical over 9 bases. CDR3 length equals 17 residues. Germline V gives CDR1 PRHDT, CDR2 FYEKMQ (reference sequence). V lost 7 bases to trimming and J lost 2 bases; unmatched junction nucleotides: 12. The CDR3 sequence is CASTMVLGTGTYNEQFF. The CDR3 DNA sequence: TGTGCCAGCACTATGGTGTTAGGGACAGGGACCTACAATGAGCAGTTCTTC.

This clonotype was counted between two and nine times. V and J are TRBV30 and TRBJ2-2, with unresolved D. Germline CDR1 reads GTSNPN; CDR2 reads SVGIG (reference sequence). The CDR3 runs to 12 residues. V was trimmed by 5 bases and J by 3 bases, leaving 7 bases between them. The CDR3 reads CAWAEDTGELFF. In DNA, the CDR3 is TGTGCCTGGGCAGAGGACACCGGGGAGCTGTTTTTT.

For this clonotype: At one end the junction does not follow the germline gene, possibly because of a read error. V and J are TRBV3-1 and TRBJ2-5; 10 bases fit TRBD2. Looked up from germline, CDR1 is LGHDT and CDR2 is YNNKEL (reference sequence). The CDR3 runs to 17 residues. CDR3 coding DNA: TGTGCCAGCAGCCAAGATTATCTAGCGGGGGCCCAAGAGACCGAGTACTTC. It yields the protein CASSQDYLAGAQETEYF.

The chain is built from TRBV5-1 and TRBJ1-2; the D is unclear. Germline V gene lookup returns CDR1 SGHRS and CDR2 YFSETQ. This CDR3 spans 14 amino acids. The ends were cut back, 2 bases at V and 8 bases at J, with 16 bases in the middle. DNA of the CDR3: TGCGCCAGCAGCTTTACGACCGGCCAGAGGGGCTACACCTTC. Translating it yields CASSFTTGQRGYTF.

About this clonotype: With a much larger clone just one base away, this may be a read error. DNA of the CDR3: TGCAGTGCTAGCAACGGTGAGCAGTTCTTC. This sequence encodes CSASNGEQFF. This chain links TRBV20-1 with TRBJ2-1, with D unresolved. CDR1 and CDR2 from the germline V gene are DFQATT and SNEGSKA (reference sequence). This CDR3 is 10 amino acids long. Trimming left V 3 bases short and J 9 bases short, with 6 bases between.

This chain joins TRBV11-3 and TRBJ2-7; D is uncertain. Germline lookup yields CDR1 SGHNT and CDR2 YENEEA. The germline V and J ends were trimmed by 4 bases and 1 base, with 17 bases remaining between them. The length of the CDR3 is 16 residues. The CDR3 is CASSSGRSAGSYEQYF. The CDR3, as DNA: TGTGCCAGCAGCTCTGGAAGAAGCGCCGGGTCCTACGAGCAGTACTTC.

This clonotype was seen only a few times. V is TRBV24-1 and J is TRBJ2-1; either TRBD1 or TRBD2 may supply D (5 bases each). CDR1 is KGHDR, CDR2 SFDVKD, per germline. V lost 2 bases, J lost 8 bases, and 18 bases lay in between. The CDR3 totals 16 residues. Here the CDR3 reads CATSDSRDPIRDEQFF. CDR3 nucleotide sequence: TGTGCCACCAGTGATTCCCGGGACCCGATAAGGGATGAGCAGTTCTTC.

The V and J genes are TRBV12-3 or TRBV12-4 and TRBJ2-1; the match to TRBD1 covers 7 bases. V shed 5 bases and J 6 bases; nucleotides not matched to a gene: 13. This CDR3 contains 16 residues. The CDR3 protein is CASSPLTGIGTNEQFF. The CDR3 DNA reads as TGTGCCAGCAGTCCCCTGACAGGGATCGGCACCAATGAGCAGTTCTTC.

The V call is TRBV5-1, the J call TRBJ2-7; 7 bases map to TRBD1. V was pared by 3 bases and J by 7 bases, with 7 bases of the junction left unmatched. This CDR3 is 13 amino acids long. CDR1 and CDR2 (germline): SGHRS, YFSETQ. The CDR3 sequence: CASSSTGMEEQYF. The CDR3 DNA reads as TGCGCCAGCAGCTCGACAGGGATGGAGGAGCAGTACTTC.

The CDR3 is CASSYSGTGTGAFLNYGYTF. The CDR3 nucleotides read TGTGCCAGCAGTTACTCAGGAACCGGGACAGGGGCCTTCCTTAACTATGGCTACACCTTC. V gene TRBV6-2 or TRBV6-3 combines with J gene TRBJ1-2, with TRBD1 matching 10 bases. J gave up 1 base and V 0 bases, and 14 bases lay outside the gene matches. There are 20 residues in the CDR3. Germline loops: CDR1 MNHEY, CDR2 SVGEGT.

V is TRBV28 and J is TRBJ2-2, with TRBD2 matching over 12 bases. The CDR3 length is 16 residues. V was pared by 7 bases and J by 7 bases, with 10 bases of the junction left unmatched. CDR1 is MDHEN, CDR2 SYDVKM, per germline. As DNA, the CDR3 is TGTGCCAGCATCCCGGCTAGACTAGCGGGGGTCGGGGAGCTGTTTTTT. It yields the protein CASIPARLAGVGELFF.

This chain joins TRBV25-1 and TRBJ1-6, with TRBD1 matching 8 bases. Per germline, CDR1 MGHDK and CDR2 SYGVNS. Trimming cost V 6 bases and J 9 bases; bases outside gene matches: 7. CDR3 length equals 14 residues. CDR3 bases: TGTGCCAGCAGCGGGGGACAGGCCCTTTCACCCCTCCACTTT. Its protein product is CASSGGQALSPLHF. Variable domain in full (rest from reference TRBV25-1 and TRBJ1-6): EADIYQTPRYLVIGTGKKITLECSQTMGHDKMYWYQQDPGMELHLIHYSYGVNSTEKGDLSSESTVSRIRTEHFPLTLESARPSHTSQYLCASSGGQALSPLHFGNGTRLTVT.

The chain is built from TRBV6-5 and TRBJ2-4; weak D call: TRBD2 (5 bases). V was trimmed by 4 bases and J by 3 bases, leaving 13 bases between them. CDR3 length: 15 amino acids. Per the germline V gene, CDR1 is MNHEY and CDR2 is SVGAGI. CDR3 sequence: CASSSFPGSKNIQYF. In DNA, the CDR3 is TGTGCCAGCAGTTCCTTCCCGGGGAGCAAAAACATTCAGTACTTC.

J is TRBJ1-2 and V is TRBV2, with D unclear. The CDR3 sequence is 14 residues long. Trimming shortened V by 5 bases and J by 0 bases, and 10 bases separated the two germline ends. The germline CDR1 and CDR2 sequences are SNHLY and FYNNEI. As DNA, the CDR3 is TGTGCCAGCAGTCCGACGGATACTAACTATGGCTACACCTTC. Encoded protein: CASSPTDTNYGYTF.

The genes are TRBV7-9 and TRBJ2-7; D call uncertain. The germline V gene encodes CDR1 SEHNR and CDR2 FQNEAQ (reference sequence). CDR3 length equals 12 residues. The V end was cut by 5 bases, the J end by 6 bases, with 11 bases between. CDR3 nucleotides: TGTGCCAGCAGCCCCTGGATGGCCGAGCAGTACTTC. It yields the protein CASSPWMAEQYF. The complete variable domain, with remaining parts taken from reference TRBV7-9 and TRBJ2-7, reads DTGVSQNPRHKITKRGQNVTFRCDPISEHNRLYWYRQTLGQGPEFLTYFQNEAQLEKSRLLSDRFSAERPKGSFSTLEIQRTEQGDSAMYLCASSPWMAEQYFGPGTRLTVT.